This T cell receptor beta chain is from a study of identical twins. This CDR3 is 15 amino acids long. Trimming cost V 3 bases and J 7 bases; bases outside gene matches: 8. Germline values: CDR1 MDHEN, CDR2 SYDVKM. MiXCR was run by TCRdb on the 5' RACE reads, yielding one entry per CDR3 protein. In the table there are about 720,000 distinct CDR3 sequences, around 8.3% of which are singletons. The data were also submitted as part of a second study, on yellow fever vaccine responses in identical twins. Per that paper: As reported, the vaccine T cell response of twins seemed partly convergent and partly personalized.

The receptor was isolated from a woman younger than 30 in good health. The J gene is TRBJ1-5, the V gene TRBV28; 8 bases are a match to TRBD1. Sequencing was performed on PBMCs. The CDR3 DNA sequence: TGTGCCAGCAGTTTCCTACAGGGGGTCGTCCAGCCCCAGCATTTT. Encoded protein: CASSFLQGVVQPQHF. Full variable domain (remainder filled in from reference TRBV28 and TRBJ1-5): DVKVTQSSRYLVKRTGEKVFLECVQDMDHENMFWYRQDPGLGLRLIYFSYDVKMKEKGDIPEGYSVSREKKERFSLILESASTNQTSMYLCASSFLQGVVQPQHFGDGTRLSIL.